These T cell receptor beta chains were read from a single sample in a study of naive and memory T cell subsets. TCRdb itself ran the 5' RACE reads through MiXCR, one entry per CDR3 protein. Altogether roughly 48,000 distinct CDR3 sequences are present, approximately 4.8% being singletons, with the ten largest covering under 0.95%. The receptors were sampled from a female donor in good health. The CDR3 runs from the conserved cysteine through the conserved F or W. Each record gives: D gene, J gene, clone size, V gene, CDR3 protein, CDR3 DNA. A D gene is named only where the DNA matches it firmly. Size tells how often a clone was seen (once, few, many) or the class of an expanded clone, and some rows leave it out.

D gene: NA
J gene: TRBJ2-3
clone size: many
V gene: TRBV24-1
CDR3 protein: CATSDLQVATQYF
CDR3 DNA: TGTGCCACCAGTGATTTGCAGGTCGCTACGCAGTATTTT

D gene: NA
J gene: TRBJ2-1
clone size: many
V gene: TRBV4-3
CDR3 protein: CASSQDLPGDYNEQFF
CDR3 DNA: TGCGCCAGCAGCCAAGACTTGCCAGGGGACTACAATGAGCAGTTCTTC

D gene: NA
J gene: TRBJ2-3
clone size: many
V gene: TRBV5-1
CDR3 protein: CASRQGSPTDTQYF
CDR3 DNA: TGCGCCAGCAGACAGGGATCCCCCACAGATACGCAGTATTTT

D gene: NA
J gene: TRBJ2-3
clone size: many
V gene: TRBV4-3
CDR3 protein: CASSQDPRSGTQYF
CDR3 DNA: TGCGCCAGCAGCCAAGATCCTAGGTCGGGTACGCAGTATTTT

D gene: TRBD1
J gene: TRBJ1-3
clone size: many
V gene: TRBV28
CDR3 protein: CASSSRTSTGRGNTIYF
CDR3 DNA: TGTGCCAGCAGTTCCCGGACCTCGACAGGGCGTGGAAACACCATATATTTT

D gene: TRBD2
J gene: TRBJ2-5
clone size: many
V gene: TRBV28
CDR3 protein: CASSGAGNQETQYF
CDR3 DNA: TGTGCCAGCAGTGGAGCGGGGAACCAAGAGACCCAGTACTTC

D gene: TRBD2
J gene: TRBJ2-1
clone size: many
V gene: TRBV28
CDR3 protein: CASSIIAGASNEQFF
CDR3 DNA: TGTGCCAGCAGCATAATAGCGGGAGCGTCCAATGAGCAGTTCTTC

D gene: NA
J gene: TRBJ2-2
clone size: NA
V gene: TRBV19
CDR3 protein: CASGRGETTGELFF
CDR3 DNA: TGTGCCAGTGGACGTGGAGAGACCACCGGGGAGCTGTTTTTT

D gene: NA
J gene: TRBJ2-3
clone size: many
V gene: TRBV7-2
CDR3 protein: CASSSAIGADTQYF
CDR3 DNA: TGTGCCAGCAGCTCAGCCATAGGAGCAGATACGCAGTATTTT

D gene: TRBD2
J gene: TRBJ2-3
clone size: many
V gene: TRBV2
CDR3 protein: CASSEGFSGRTDTQYF
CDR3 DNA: TGTGCCAGCAGTGAAGGGTTTAGCGGGCGCACAGATACGCAGTATTTT

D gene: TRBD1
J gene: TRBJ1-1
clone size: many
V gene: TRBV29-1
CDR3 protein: CSVEPIDRGGTEAFF
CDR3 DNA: TGCAGCGTTGAACCTATCGACAGGGGGGGAACTGAAGCTTTCTTT

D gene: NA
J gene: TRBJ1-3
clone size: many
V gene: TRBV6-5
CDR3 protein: CASRSAGNTIYF
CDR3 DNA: TGTGCCAGCAGATCGGCTGGAAACACCATATATTTT

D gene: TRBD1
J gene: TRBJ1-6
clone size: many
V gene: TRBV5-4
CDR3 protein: CASSSQGARNSPLHF
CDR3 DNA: TGTGCCAGCAGCTCCCAGGGGGCGCGAAATTCACCCCTCCACTTT

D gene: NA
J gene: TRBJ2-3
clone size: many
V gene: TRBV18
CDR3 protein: CASSPPRSHTDTQYF
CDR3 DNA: TGTGCCAGCTCACCACCGAGGTCTCACACAGATACGCAGTATTTT

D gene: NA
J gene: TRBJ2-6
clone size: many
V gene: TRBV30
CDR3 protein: CAWSTPQRPGANVLTF
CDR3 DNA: TGTGCCTGGAGTACCCCCCAGAGGCCTGGGGCCAACGTCCTGACTTTC

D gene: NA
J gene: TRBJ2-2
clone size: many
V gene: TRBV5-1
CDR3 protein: CASSLEQVGTGELFF
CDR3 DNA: TGCGCCAGCAGCTTGGAGCAGGTTGGCACCGGGGAGCTGTTTTTT

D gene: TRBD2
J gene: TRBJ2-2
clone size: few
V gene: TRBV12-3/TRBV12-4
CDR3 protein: CASSPRGLAGDAGELFF
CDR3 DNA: TGTGCCAGCAGTCCCCGGGGACTAGCGGGAGATGCCGGGGAGCTGTTTTTT

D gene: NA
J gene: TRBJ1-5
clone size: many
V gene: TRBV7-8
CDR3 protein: CASSLGRQAPRPQHF
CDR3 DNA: TGTGCCAGCAGCCTTGGTAGACAGGCCCCTCGGCCCCAGCATTTT

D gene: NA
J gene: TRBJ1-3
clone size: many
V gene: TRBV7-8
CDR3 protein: CASSLAPGPPLHSGNTIYF
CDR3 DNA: TGTGCCAGCAGCTTAGCCCCGGGACCTCCGCTCCACTCTGGAAACACCATATATTTT

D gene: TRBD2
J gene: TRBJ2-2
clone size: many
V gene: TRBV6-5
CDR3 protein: CASSWEGANTGELFF
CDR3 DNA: TGTGCCAGCAGTTGGGAGGGAGCGAACACCGGGGAGCTGTTTTTT

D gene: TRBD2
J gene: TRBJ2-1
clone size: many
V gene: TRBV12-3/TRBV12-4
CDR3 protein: CASSSLAGVSYNEQFF
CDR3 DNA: TGTGCCAGCAGTTCCTTAGCGGGAGTGTCCTACAATGAGCAGTTCTTC

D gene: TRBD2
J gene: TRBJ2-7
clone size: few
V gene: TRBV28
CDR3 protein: CASSSPGLIAGSGQYF
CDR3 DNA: TGTGCCAGCAGTTCCCCGGGACTAATAGCGGGGTCCGGTCAGTACTTC

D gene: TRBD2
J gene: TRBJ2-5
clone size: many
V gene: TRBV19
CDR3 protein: CASSIDAAGGPKETQYF
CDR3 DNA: TGTGCCAGTAGTATAGATGCCGCGGGAGGCCCCAAAGAGACCCAGTACTTC

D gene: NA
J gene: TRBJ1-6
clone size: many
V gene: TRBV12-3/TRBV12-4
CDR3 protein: CASSPREGRNSPLHF
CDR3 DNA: TGTGCCAGCAGCCCCAGGGAGGGAAGGAATTCACCCCTCCACTTT

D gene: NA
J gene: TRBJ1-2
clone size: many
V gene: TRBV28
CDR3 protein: CASSASGRVYYGYTF
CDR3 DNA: TGTGCCAGCAGTGCCTCCGGCAGGGTCTACTATGGCTACACCTTC

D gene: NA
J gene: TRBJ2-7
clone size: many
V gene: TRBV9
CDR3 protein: CASSVATGQHYEQYF
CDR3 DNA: TGTGCCAGCAGCGTAGCTACGGGGCAGCACTACGAGCAGTACTTC

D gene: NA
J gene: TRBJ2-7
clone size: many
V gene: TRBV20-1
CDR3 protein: CSAGPGAYEQYF
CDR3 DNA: TGCAGTGCTGGACCGGGAGCCTACGAGCAGTACTTC

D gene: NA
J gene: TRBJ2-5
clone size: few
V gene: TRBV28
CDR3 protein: CASSSFLKTGKETQYF
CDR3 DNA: TGTGCCAGCAGTTCCTTCCTGAAGACGGGGAAAGAGACCCAGTACTTC

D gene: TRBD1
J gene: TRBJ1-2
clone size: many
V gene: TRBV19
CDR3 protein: CASSPGDGTGRNYGYTF
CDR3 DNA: TGTGCCAGTAGTCCCGGGGATGGGACAGGGAGAAACTATGGCTACACCTTC

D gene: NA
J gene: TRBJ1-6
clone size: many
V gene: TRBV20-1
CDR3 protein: CSAQRNNSPLHF
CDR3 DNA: TGCAGTGCTCAGCGAAATAATTCACCCCTCCACTTT

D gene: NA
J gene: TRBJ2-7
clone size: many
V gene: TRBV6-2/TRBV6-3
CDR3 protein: CASSLLESRYEQYF
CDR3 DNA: TGTGCCAGCAGTTTACTTGAATCCCGCTACGAGCAGTACTTC

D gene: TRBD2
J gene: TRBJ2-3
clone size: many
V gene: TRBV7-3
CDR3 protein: CASSPLAGGADTQYF
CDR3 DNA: TGTGCCAGCAGCCCCCTAGCGGGAGGGGCGGATACGCAGTATTTT

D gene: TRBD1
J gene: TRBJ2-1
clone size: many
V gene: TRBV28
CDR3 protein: CASSFQGATFF
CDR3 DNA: TGTGCCAGCAGTTTCCAGGGGGCGACGTTCTTC